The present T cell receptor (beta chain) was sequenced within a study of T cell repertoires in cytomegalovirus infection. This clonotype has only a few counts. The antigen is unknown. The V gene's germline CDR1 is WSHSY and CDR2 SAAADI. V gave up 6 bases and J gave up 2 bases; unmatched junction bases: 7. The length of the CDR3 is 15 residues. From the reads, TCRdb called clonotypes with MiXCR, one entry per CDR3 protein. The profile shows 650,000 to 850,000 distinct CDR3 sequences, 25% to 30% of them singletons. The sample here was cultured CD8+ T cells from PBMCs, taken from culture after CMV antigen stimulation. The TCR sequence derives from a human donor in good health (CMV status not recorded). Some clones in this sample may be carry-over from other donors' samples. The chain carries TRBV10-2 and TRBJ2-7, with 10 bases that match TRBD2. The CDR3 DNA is TGCGCCAGCAGCCTAACTAGCGGGACGACCTACGAGCAGTACTTC. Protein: CASSLTSGTTYEQYF.